This T cell receptor beta chain was retrieved from a study of human CD4 T cells and Enterobacteriaceae. Sorting took every CD4+ cell except CD45RA+CCR7+CD95- naive cells, reaching over 95% purity. This clone was picked up a small number of times. No antigen is known for it. Sequencing used immunoSEQ multiplex PCR; TCRdb keeps in-frame clones, though not all of them. This table holds 27,000 or so clones, 65% to 85% found once. The CDR3 is made up of 16 amino acids. Study-level results: Ex vivo, broadly cross-reactive clonotypes appeared more expanded than specific ones.

The sample taken for sequencing was memory CD4+ T cells from blood. The chain recombines TRBV21-1 with TRBJ2-2; the table's TRBD1 call for D was not verified on the DNA. TRBV21-1 counts as a pseudogene. The receptor was isolated from a human donor in good health. The CDR3: CASSEPGDRGPGELFF. In DNA, the CDR3 is TGTGCCAGCAGCGAACCTGGGGACAGGGGGCCGGGGGAGCTGTTTTTT.